This entry lists 26 T cell receptor beta chains sequenced from one sample in a study of T cell responses to AZD1222 COVID-19 vaccine. The method was immunoSEQ multiplex PCR; TCRdb's version includes in-frame clones alone and lacks a portion of them. The sample lists over 100,000 clones, over 75% occurring once. The material sequenced was peripheral blood, taken on day 0 of AZD1222 vaccination. These receptors all stem from an adult in good health.

This chain links TRBV9 with TRBJ2-7, with 8 bases aligning to TRBD2. The CDR3 runs 15 residues. The V gene end was trimmed by 4 bases and the J gene end by 7 bases; junction bases not matched to a gene: 13. The V gene's germline CDR1 is SGDLS and CDR2 YYNGEE. The CDR3 DNA reads as TGTGCCAGCAGCCCCGGGGGGGCAATCCGTAATGAGCAGTACTTC. It codes for CASSPGGAIRNEQYF.

The chain uses TRBV21-1 and TRBJ2-6. TRBV21-1 is described as a pseudogene. CDR3 length: 13 residues. The CDR3, as DNA: TGTGCCAGCAGCAACTCTGGGGCCAACGTCCTGACTTTC. Translating gives CASSNSGANVLTF.

The chain uses TRBV7-2 and TRBJ2-7, with D possibly being TRBD1 (6 bases). This CDR3 is built from 15 residues. Trimming stripped 5 bases from V and 0 bases from J, with 14 bases between. Germline V gene data show CDR1 as SGHTA and CDR2 as FQGNSA. In DNA form, the CDR3 reads TGTGCCAGCAGCCCGACAGGCCCCCGCTCCTACGAGCAGTACTTC. Protein product: CASSPTGPRSYEQYF. Complete variable domain (other parts from reference TRBV7-2 and TRBJ2-7): GAGVSQSPSNKVTEKGKDVELRCDPISGHTALYWYRQSLGQGLEFLIYFQGNSAPDKSGLPSDRFSAERTGGSVSTLTIQRTQQEDSAVYLCASSPTGPRSYEQYFGPGTRLTVT.

This chain links TRBV6-6 with TRBJ1-1, with D unclear. The CDR3 length is 15 residues. Germline V gene sequence: CDR1 MNHNY, CDR2 SVGAGI (reference sequence). V was shortened by 8 bases and J by 0 bases, with 16 bases between the two germline ends. CDR3 amino acids: CASWQNPFMNTEAFF. The CDR3 nucleotides read TGTGCCAGCTGGCAGAACCCGTTCATGAACACTGAAGCTTTCTTT.

This clone was found once. The rearrangement links TRBV28 to TRBJ1-2; TRBD1 might be the D (6 bases). Germline lookup yields CDR1 MDHEN and CDR2 SYDVKM. Trimming stripped 3 bases from V and 4 bases from J, with 9 bases between. This CDR3 contains 13 residues. Here the CDR3 DNA reads TGTGCCAGCAGTTTGGCACAGGGCTATGGCTACACCTTC. This encodes CASSLAQGYGYTF.

The chain couples TRBV6-2 or TRBV6-3 to TRBJ2-2; 9 positions agree with TRBD2. Germline V CDR1 and CDR2: MNHEY, SVGEGT. Trimming at V came to 2 bases and at J to 1 base, leaving 2 bases not matched to a gene. The CDR3 runs to 16 residues. CDR3 protein: CASSYSGGMNTGELFF. As DNA, the CDR3 is TGTGCCAGCAGTTACAGCGGGGGGATGAACACCGGGGAGCTGTTTTTT.

The gene calls are TRBV7-9 and TRBJ2-3, with no clear D. This CDR3 spans 15 amino acids. V lost 2 bases, J lost 2 bases, and 11 bases lay in between. Germline CDR1 SEHNR, CDR2 FQNEAQ (reference sequence). CDR3 region: CASSLFSLVTDTQYF. DNA for the CDR3: TGTGCCAGCAGCTTATTTAGCCTAGTCACAGATACGCAGTATTTT.

The chain combines TRBV14 with TRBJ2-1; no firm D call. Germline V gives CDR1 SGHDN, CDR2 FVKESK. The ends were cut back, 0 bases at V and 10 bases at J, with 10 bases in the middle. The CDR3 totals 13 residues. CDR3 loop: CASSQDKRGEQFF. Written as DNA, the CDR3 is TGTGCCAGCAGCCAAGATAAGAGAGGCGAGCAGTTCTTC. Complete variable domain (other parts from reference TRBV14 and TRBJ2-1): EAGVTQFPSHSVIEKGQTVTLRCDPISGHDNLYWYRRVMGKEIKFLLHFVKESKQDESGMPNNRFLAERTGGTYSTLKVQPAELEDSGVYFCASSQDKRGEQFFGPGTRLTVL.

This sequence joins TRBV9 and TRBJ1-1; 9 bases align to TRBD1. V shed 4 bases, J shed 5 bases, and the junction held 9 bases outside the gene matches. Germline loops: CDR1 SGDLS, CDR2 YYNGEE. The CDR3 extends over 15 amino acids. The CDR3 sequence is CASSPRTGAVTEAFF. As DNA, the CDR3 is TGTGCCAGCAGCCCCAGGACAGGGGCGGTGACTGAAGCTTTCTTT.

A word on this clone: The junction does not match germline at one end; this may be a read error. The chain uses TRBV9 and TRBJ2-7; 8 bases fit TRBD1. This CDR3 contains 14 residues. The germline gives CDR1 SGDLS, CDR2 YYNGEE. CDR3 residues: CASSLGQGSSEQYF. The CDR3 nucleotides are TGTGCCAGCAGCCTCGGACAGGGCTCCTCCGAGCAGTACTTC.

V and J are TRBV19 and TRBJ2-7; 7 bases fit TRBD2. CDR3 length: 15 amino acids. The J segment lost 1 base and the V segment lost 5 bases, leaving 8 bases of the junction unmatched. Germline V gives CDR1 LNHDA, CDR2 SQIVND (reference sequence). The CDR3 sequence: CASSLGAGESYEQYF. The CDR3 nucleotides read TGTGCCAGTAGTCTCGGGGCGGGAGAGTCCTACGAGCAGTACTTC.

As concerns this clone: Its ends do not fully match the called genes, so a read error is possible. The V call is TRBV29-1, the J call TRBJ1-2, with D tentatively TRBD1 (5 bases). The germline gives CDR1 SQVTM, CDR2 ANQGSEA. The CDR3 covers 13 residues. This CDR3 is CSVSEPGLPQALF. CDR3 nucleotides: TGCAGCGTCTCCGAACCGGGACTGCCGCAAGCCCTGTTC. Filled out from reference TRBV29-1 and TRBJ1-2, the complete variable domain reads SAVISQKPSRDICQRGTSLTIQCQVDSQVTMMFWYRQQPGQSLTLIATANQGSEATYESGFVIDKFPISRPNLTFSTLTVSNMSPEDSSIYLCSVSEPGLPQALFGSGTRLTVV.

The rearrangement uses TRBV11-2 and TRBJ1-6, with a possible D match to TRBD1 (6 bases). Trimming removed 8 bases at V and 6 bases at J, with 11 bases between. The CDR3 is made up of 13 amino acids. Germline values: CDR1 SGHAT, CDR2 FQNNGV. CDR3: CASRDTLNSPLHF. In nucleotides, the CDR3 is TGTGCCAGCCGGGACACCCTTAATTCACCCCTCCACTTT.

V and J are TRBV28 and TRBJ2-5; no clear D. Germline lookup yields CDR1 MDHEN and CDR2 SYDVKM. V was shortened by 2 bases and J by 0 bases, with 4 bases between the two germline ends. The CDR3 is made up of 13 amino acids. CDR3 sequence reads: CASSLLNQETQYF. The CDR3, as DNA: TGTGCCAGCAGTTTACTTAACCAAGAGACCCAGTACTTC.

The chain uses TRBV7-2 and TRBJ2-4, with D tentatively TRBD1 or TRBD2 (5 bases each). The germline V gene has CDR1 SGHTA and CDR2 FQGNSA. The germline V and J ends were trimmed by 3 bases and 7 bases, with 16 bases remaining between them. CDR3 size: 15 residues. CDR3 amino acids: CASSLNRDLRNIQYF. CDR3 DNA: TGTGCCAGCAGCTTGAACCGGGACCTCAGGAACATTCAGTACTTC.

The rearrangement links TRBV7-9 to TRBJ1-6; D not resolved. Per the germline V gene, CDR1 is SEHNR and CDR2 is FQNEAQ (reference sequence). CDR3 length equals 14 residues. V gave up 3 bases and J gave up 7 bases, with 10 bases separating them. The CDR3 reads CASSFGSPNSPLHF. In DNA, the CDR3 is TGTGCCAGCAGCTTCGGCAGTCCGAATTCACCCCTCCACTTT. Looking up the rest from reference TRBV7-9 and TRBJ1-6 gives the full variable domain: DTGVSQNPRHKITKRGQNVTFRCDPISEHNRLYWYRQTLGQGPEFLTYFQNEAQLEKSRLLSDRFSAERPKGSFSTLEIQRTEQGDSAMYLCASSFGSPNSPLHFGNGTRLTVT.

The chain links TRBV7-9 to TRBJ1-2; the D gene is possibly TRBD1 (6 bases). Per the germline V gene, CDR1 is SEHNR and CDR2 is FQNEAQ (reference sequence). The V and J ends lost 4 bases and 6 bases respectively, with 15 bases between them. The CDR3 consists of 14 residues. As DNA, the CDR3 is TGTGCCAGCAGCTCCAGTGGGGGGGCCCATGGCTACACCTTC. It codes for CASSSSGGAHGYTF.

This clone was counted once. The CDR3 protein is CATSSPQGAREKLFF. CDR3 DNA: TGTGCCACCAGCAGCCCCCAGGGGGCCAGGGAAAAACTGTTTTTT. J is TRBJ1-4 and V is TRBV15, with 8 bases identical to TRBD1. The CDR3 consists of 15 residues. Germline CDR1 reads LNHNV; CDR2 reads YYDKDF (reference sequence). Losses at the gene ends were 3 bases for V and 8 bases for J; bases not matched to a gene: 8.

V and J are TRBV28 and TRBJ2-7; 10 positions match TRBD1. V shed 3 bases and J 4 bases; nucleotides not matched to a gene: 9. Germline assignment: CDR1 MDHEN and CDR2 SYDVKM. The CDR3 is 16 amino acids. The CDR3 region has the DNA TGTGCCAGCAGTTTGGGCCTAGACAGGGGGCCATACGAGCAGTACTTC. Amino acids: CASSLGLDRGPYEQYF.

The chain combines TRBV13 with TRBJ2-5; D may be TRBD1 or TRBD2 (5 bases each). The CDR3 loop spans 17 amino acids. Trimming took 0 bases from V and 2 from J, leaving 16 bases between them. Germline V CDR1 and CDR2: PRHDT, FYEKMQ (reference sequence). In DNA, the CDR3 is TGTGCCAGCAGCTTAGGGGGGACGGTGACCAGACAAGAGACCCAGTACTTC. This encodes CASSLGGTVTRQETQYF.

The chain uses TRBV29-1 and TRBJ1-1, with 8 bases aligning to TRBD1. With V trimmed by 7 bases and J by 5 bases, 12 bases remained unmatched. The CDR3 contains 14 residues. Germline loops: CDR1 SQVTM, CDR2 ANQGSEA. The CDR3 loop reads CSALYRGSETEAFF. The CDR3 region has the DNA TGCAGCGCTCTTTACAGGGGGTCGGAGACTGAAGCTTTCTTT.

This clone has more than one count but fewer than ten. V gene TRBV28 combines with J gene TRBJ1-6; D may be TRBD1 (6 bases). CDR1 and CDR2 (germline): MDHEN, SYDVKM. The CDR3 contains 13 residues. V lost 8 bases and J lost 6, with 11 bases in between. The DNA of the CDR3 is TGTGCCAGCGGGAGAGGGGGTAATTCACCCCTCCACTTT. The encoded protein is CASGRGGNSPLHF.

The gene calls are TRBV13 and TRBJ2-7; D gene ambiguous. CDR3 size: 14 residues. V was shortened by 6 bases and J by 7 bases, with 19 bases between the two germline ends. Germline loops: CDR1 PRHDT, CDR2 FYEKMQ (reference sequence). CDR3 protein: CASSLRAAKGEQYF. As DNA, the CDR3 is TGTGCCAGCAGTCTCCGAGCCGCCAAGGGTGAGCAGTACTTC. Together with reference TRBV13 and TRBJ2-7, the CDR3 gives the full variable domain: AAGVIQSPRHLIKEKRETATLKCYPIPRHDTVYWYQQGPGQDPQFLISFYEKMQSDKGSIPDRFSAQQFSDYHSELNMSSLELGDSALYFCASSLRAAKGEQYFGPGTRLTVT.

The chain uses TRBV27 and TRBJ2-7, with D unclear. CDR3 length equals 15 residues. Germline values: CDR1 MNHEY, CDR2 SMNVEV (reference sequence). Trimming stripped 2 bases from V and 5 bases from J, with 16 bases between. CDR3 DNA sequence: TGTGCCAGCAGTTTAATCTCTGCTAGAGTCCACGAGCAGTACTTC. This translates into CASSLISARVHEQYF.

The chain recombines TRBV30 with TRBJ1-2; 8 nucleotides align to TRBD1. Germline CDR1 and CDR2: GTSNPN and SVGIG (reference sequence). The CDR3 is 12 amino acids. V was clipped by 4 bases and J by 8 bases; unmatched bases: 6. The CDR3 DNA follows: TGTGCCTGGAACCCGACAGGGGTAGGCTACACCTTC. The encoded protein is CAWNPTGVGYTF.

The chain links TRBV5-1 to TRBJ2-3, with D unclear. V was trimmed by 3 bases and J by 6 bases, leaving 8 bases between them. This CDR3 has 12 amino acids. Germline V CDR1 and CDR2: SGHRS, YFSETQ. CDR3 nucleotide sequence: TGCGCCAGCAGCTCCGAGGATGATACGCAGTATTTT. Its translation: CASSSEDDTQYF.